Below are 26 T cell receptor beta chains sequenced from a single sample in a study of blood T cell repertoires in COVID-19. Only in-frame clones appear in the TCRdb table, and some are missing; sequencing was by immunoSEQ multiplex PCR. This sample has around 300,000 clones; 88% occur once, and the top ten carry 2.5% to 3.5%. The sequenced sample consisted of PBMCs or T cells enriched from blood (not recorded which). All receptors come from a woman in her fifties or sixties who had recovered from COVID-19.

The sample holds one count of this clone. This sequence joins TRBV28 and TRBJ2-1; 10 nucleotides line up with TRBD2. The CDR3 consists of 17 residues. V lost 6 bases, J lost 0 bases, and 8 bases stayed unmatched. Germline CDR1 is MDHEN and CDR2 is SYDVKM. The CDR3 loop is CASSTTSGRASYNEQFF. DNA for the CDR3: TGTGCCAGCAGCACCACAAGCGGGAGGGCCTCCTACAATGAGCAGTTCTTC. Supplemented by reference TRBV28 and TRBJ2-1, the full variable domain reads DVKVTQSSRYLVKRTGEKVFLECVQDMDHENMFWYRQDPGLGLRLIYFSYDVKMKEKGDIPEGYSVSREKKERFSLILESASTNQTSMYLCASSTTSGRASYNEQFFGPGTRLTVL.

This rearrangement joins TRBV5-1 to TRBJ2-3; D is unclear. Trimming shortened V by 1 base and J by 2 bases, and 8 bases separated the two germline ends. The germline CDR1 and CDR2 sequences are SGHRS and YFSETQ. The CDR3 loop spans 14 amino acids. The CDR3 protein is CASSLTTSTDTQYF. CDR3 sequence (DNA): TGCGCCAGCAGCTTGACAACGTCCACAGATACGCAGTATTTT.

This clone was seen a single time. The gene calls are TRBV23-1 and TRBJ2-4; the D gene is possibly TRBD1 (5 bases). TRBV23-1 carries the ORF label, with uncertain function. The CDR3 length is 18 residues. Trimming cost V 0 bases and J 1 base, with 16 bases left between them. CDR3 protein: CASSQSRSRANAKNIQYF. The DNA of the CDR3 is TGCGCCAGCAGTCAATCTCGGAGCAGGGCGAATGCCAAAAACATTCAGTACTTC.

This clone was detected only a few times. The rearrangement joins TRBV6-1 to TRBJ2-3; D is perhaps TRBD1 (6 bases). Trimming removed 2 bases at V and 0 bases at J, with 12 bases between. Germline CDR1 reads MNHNS; CDR2 reads SASEGT. CDR3 length: 16 amino acids. The CDR3 region has the DNA TGTGCCAGCAGTGAATTCACTGGACAGAGCACAGATACGCAGTATTTT. Amino acid sequence: CASSEFTGQSTDTQYF.

This clone is a singleton in its sample. The chain couples TRBV15 to TRBJ2-7; maybe TRBD2 (5 bases). The CDR3 is 14 residues long. CDR1 is LNHNV, CDR2 YYDKDF, per germline (reference sequence). Deletions cut 5 bases from V and 5 bases from J, with 16 bases between. CDR3 region: CATSGERPPHEQYF. DNA for the CDR3: TGTGCCACCAGCGGGGAGAGGCCCCCCCACGAGCAGTACTTC.

V gene TRBV6-5 combines with J gene TRBJ1-6; 7 bases agree with TRBD1. This CDR3 is built from 16 residues. J lost 7 bases, V lost 2 bases, and 8 bases had no gene match. Germline V lookup: CDR1 MNHEY, CDR2 SVGAGI. CDR3 in DNA: TGTGCCAGCAGTTACCTCGGACAGGAGACGAATTCACCCCTCCACTTT. This sequence encodes CASSYLGQETNSPLHF.

The chain is built from TRBV14 and TRBJ1-1; D is undetermined. The CDR3 has 12 residues. V shed 4 bases and J shed 6 bases, with 9 bases lying between them. Germline values: CDR1 SGHDN, CDR2 FVKESK. CDR3 loop: CASSRVGAEAFF. In nucleotides, the CDR3 is TGTGCCAGCAGCCGGGTGGGAGCTGAAGCTTTCTTT.

The chain is built from TRBV7-9 and TRBJ2-5; no clear D gene. V lost 1 base and J 5 bases, leaving 5 bases between the germline ends. CDR1 SEHNR and CDR2 FQNEAQ come from the germline V gene (reference sequence). The CDR3 runs to 12 residues. The CDR3 region is CASSLVGETQYF. CDR3 coding DNA: TGTGCCAGCAGCTTAGTCGGGGAGACCCAGTACTTC.

The V gene is TRBV4-2, the J gene TRBJ2-5; 9 bases are a match to TRBD1. Per germline, CDR1 LGHNA and CDR2 YNFKEQ. After removal of 3 bases from V and 1 base from J, the junction contained 3 bases not matched to a gene. The CDR3 consists of 15 residues. In DNA form, the CDR3 reads TGTGCCAGCAGCCATAGGGACAGGGTCCAAGAGACCCAGTACTTC. This sequence encodes CASSHRDRVQETQYF.

This sequence joins TRBV4-1 and TRBJ2-7, with TRBD1 matching 7 bases. The CDR3 runs 17 residues. Germline-derived CDR1 and CDR2 are MGHRA and YSYEKL. The ends lost 0 bases at V and 0 bases at J; junction bases unmatched: 8. The CDR3 region has the DNA TGCGCCAGCAGCCAAGACATACGGGACAGTGGCTCCTACGAGCAGTACTTC. Translating gives CASSQDIRDSGSYEQYF.

This chain joins TRBV7-3 and TRBJ2-1; no definite D call. The CDR3 has 12 residues. Germline values: CDR1 SGHTA, CDR2 FQGTGA. V dropped 2 bases and J dropped 5 bases, with 4 bases sitting between them. The CDR3 bases are TGTGCCAGCAGCTTAGTCAACAATGAGCAGTTCTTC. As protein: CASSLVNNEQFF.

The rearrangement uses TRBV11-3 and TRBJ2-1, with TRBD2 matching 14 bases. The CDR3 sequence is 15 residues long. The V segment lost 5 bases and the J segment 9 bases; nucleotides outside the gene matches: 6. The germline V gene encodes CDR1 SGHNT and CDR2 YENEEA. This chain's CDR3 is CASSAGTSGSGEQFF. Here the CDR3 DNA reads TGTGCCAGCAGCGCCGGGACTAGCGGGAGCGGTGAGCAGTTCTTC.

The chain employs TRBV10-3 and TRBJ2-7; 9 bases align to TRBD1. The germline gives CDR1 ENHRY, CDR2 SYGVKD. V shed 2 bases and J 2 bases; nucleotides not matched to a gene: 7. The CDR3 spans 16 residues. CDR3 loop: CAISEPGQGLTYEQYF. The CDR3 bases are TGTGCCATCAGTGAGCCCGGACAGGGGTTAACCTACGAGCAGTACTTC.

This clone came up a few times. The V and J genes are TRBV28 and TRBJ1-5; D gene ambiguous. The germline gives CDR1 MDHEN, CDR2 SYDVKM. Trimming stripped 2 bases from V and 9 bases from J, with 14 bases between. The CDR3 has 14 amino acids. As DNA, the CDR3 is TGTGCCAGCAGTTTAGTGCAGGCCTTGGGGCCCCAGCATTTT. Translation: CASSLVQALGPQHF.

The rearrangement links TRBV5-5 to TRBJ1-1; D remains unclear. The CDR3 runs to 14 residues. Looked up from germline, CDR1 is SGHKS and CDR2 is YYEKEE (reference sequence). The V end lost 1 base, the J end lost 2 bases, and 9 bases lay between the germline ends. CDR3 in DNA: TGTGCCAGCAGCTTGCAGCGGATTAACACTGAAGCTTTCTTT. Its translation: CASSLQRINTEAFF.

This clone was seen a single time. This chain links TRBV2 with TRBJ1-5; D is unresolved. Germline V gives CDR1 SNHLY, CDR2 FYNNEI. The V gene lost 3 bases and the J gene lost 3 bases, with 6 bases spanning the gap. This CDR3 is 13 amino acids long. The CDR3, as DNA: TGTGCCAGCAGTGATTCTCTCAATCAGCCCCAGCATTTT. Amino acids: CASSDSLNQPQHF. Full variable domain (outside the CDR3, taken from reference TRBV2 and TRBJ1-5): EPEVTQTPSHQVTQMGQEVILRCVPISNHLYFYWYRQILGQKVEFLVSFYNNEISEKSEIFDDQFSVERPDGSNFTLKIRSTKLEDSAMYFCASSDSLNQPQHFGDGTRLSIL.

This chain links TRBV28 with TRBJ1-2; D uncertain. The V gene's germline CDR1 is MDHEN and CDR2 SYDVKM. V was shortened by 4 bases and J by 2 bases, with 17 bases between the two germline ends. This CDR3 is built from 16 residues. The CDR3 nucleotides are TGTGCCAGCAGTTCGGGGTCCTTGGGATACAACTATGGCTACACCTTC. Translation: CASSSGSLGYNYGYTF.

The chain employs TRBV27 and TRBJ2-7; TRBD1 aligns across 9 bases. J lost 4 bases, V lost 0 bases, and 10 bases had no gene match. This CDR3 region has 17 residues. The germline V gene has CDR1 MNHEY and CDR2 SMNVEV (reference sequence). The CDR3 nucleotides are TGTGCCAGCAGTTTATCCAGTTGGGACAGGGCTGGGTACGAGCAGTACTTC. It translates to CASSLSSWDRAGYEQYF.

This sequence joins TRBV6-5 and TRBJ2-7; TRBD2 matches 13 bases. The CDR3 is 15 residues long. CDR1 is MNHEY, CDR2 SVGAGI, per germline. The V gene end was trimmed by 7 bases and the J gene end by 0 bases; junction bases not matched to a gene: 3. This CDR3 is CASMRLAGGSYEQYF. The CDR3 bases are TGTGCCAGCATGCGACTAGCGGGAGGCTCCTACGAGCAGTACTTC.

The chain joins TRBV4-1 to TRBJ2-7, with TRBD2 matching over 7 bases. Germline trimming cut 0 bases from V and 4 bases from J; bases unmatched to any gene: 9. This CDR3 spans 16 amino acids. CDR1 is MGHRA, CDR2 YSYEKL, per germline. The CDR3 loop reads CASSQESRRELYEQYF. The CDR3, as DNA: TGCGCCAGCAGCCAAGAAAGTAGGCGGGAGTTATACGAGCAGTACTTC.

The rearrangement links TRBV4-3 to TRBJ2-3, with D perhaps TRBD2 (6 bases). V was shortened by 1 base and J by 5 bases, with 13 bases between the two germline ends. In germline, CDR1 is LGHNA, CDR2 YSLEER. The CDR3 covers 15 residues. CDR3 sequence: CASSQAGPGGDTQYF. CDR3 nucleotides: TGCGCCAGCAGCCAAGCGGGACCCGGGGGAGATACGCAGTATTTT.

The chain recombines TRBV6-6 with TRBJ1-6; D is undetermined. Germline V gene lookup returns CDR1 MNHNY and CDR2 SVGAGI (reference sequence). Trimming shortened V by 3 bases and J by 7 bases, and 16 bases separated the two germline ends. The CDR3 sequence is 16 residues long. The CDR3 nucleotides are TGTGCCAGCAGTTATGTTCGGGGAGACTGGAATTCACCCCTCCACTTT. Its translation is CASSYVRGDWNSPLHF.

V usage is TRBV7-2 and J usage is TRBJ1-5; D is uncertain. There are 14 residues in the CDR3. Germline-derived CDR1 and CDR2 are SGHTA and FQGNSA. The germline V and J ends were trimmed by 6 bases and 3 bases, with 12 bases remaining between them. Here the CDR3 DNA reads TGTGCCAGCAGGTCGGGAGCACCCAATCAGCCCCAGCATTTT. Its protein is CASRSGAPNQPQHF.

This sequence joins TRBV19 and TRBJ2-7, with TRBD2 matching over 11 bases. After removal of 0 bases from V and 2 bases from J, the junction contained 3 bases not matched to a gene. This CDR3 region has 16 residues. Germline V gene lookup returns CDR1 LNHDA and CDR2 SQIVND (reference sequence). The CDR3 region is CASSIDPGLAAYEQYF. DNA for the CDR3: TGTGCCAGTAGTATAGACCCGGGACTAGCGGCCTACGAGCAGTACTTC.

The sample holds a few counts of this clone. The chain employs TRBV28 and TRBJ1-3, with no clear D. Germline V gene data show CDR1 as MDHEN and CDR2 as SYDVKM. V was trimmed by 1 base and J by 2 bases, leaving 6 bases between them. The CDR3 extends over 14 amino acids. For the CDR3, the DNA is TGTGCCAGCAGTTTATTCGGGGCTGGAAACACCATATATTTT. It specifies CASSLFGAGNTIYF.

The chain combines TRBV7-2 with TRBJ2-1, with a weak D call TRBD1 (5 bases). CDR1 is SGHTA and CDR2 is FQGNSA in the germline V gene. With 4 bases removed from V and 1 base from J, the gap between germline ends came to 17 bases. This CDR3 spans 17 amino acids. The CDR3 loop is CASSSRIAGYSYNEQFF. Here the CDR3 DNA reads TGTGCCAGCAGCTCCCGGATAGCAGGGTATTCCTACAATGAGCAGTTCTTC.